This T cell receptor (beta chain) was observed in a study of CD8 T cells in Susac syndrome. Random-hexamer reverse transcription was applied to about 0.45 to 1 ug RNA. Across 54 Vbeta and 13 Jbeta, immunoSEQ multiplex PCR amplified TCR beta CDR3. TCRdb reanalysed the immunoSEQ multiplex PCR reads using MiXCR and keeps one entry per CDR3 protein. In the table there are around 300,000 distinct CDR3 sequences, roughly 85% of which are singletons. The authors carried out high-throughput sequencing of TCR beta. They applied it to CD8+ and CD4+ T cells obtained from blood. The multiple sclerosis control group comprised treatment-naive patients with stable or active relapsing-remitting disease. TEMRA cells were enriched by FACS, and CD4+ and CD8+ T cells were negatively isolated. Sample: CD8+ T cells from PBMCs. This sequence was found in a human donor with multiple sclerosis.

CDR3 nucleotides: TGTGCCACCAGCCCTGGGGGAAGCAATCAGCCCCAGCATTTT. It specifies CATSPGGSNQPQHF. The V call is TRBV24-1, the J call TRBJ1-5; the D gene is possibly TRBD1 (5 bases). The CDR3 totals 14 residues. Germline V gene sequence: CDR1 KGHDR, CDR2 SFDVKD. Trimming took 7 bases from V and 1 from J, leaving 10 bases between them.